This T cell receptor beta chain is drawn from a study of shared clonotypes between healthy human individuals. Genomic DNA belonging to each subset was distributed in equal measure over several immunoSEQ plates. Only in-frame clones appear in the TCRdb table, and some are missing; sequencing was by immunoSEQ multiplex PCR. The sample has 1 million to 1.2 million clones; approximately 77% are singletons. Material: memory CD4+ T cells from PBMCs. Subset denoted: CD45RA-negative fraction. This TCR was recovered from a man between 18 and 29 years old in good health. Some clones in this sample may be carry-over from other donors' samples.

The CDR3 protein is CASRPGSAGGYTF. The CDR3 bases are TGTGCCAGCCGACCGGGGTCGGCGGGTGGCTACACCTTC. J is TRBJ1-2 and V is TRBV2; no reliable D call. CDR1 and CDR2 (germline): SNHLY, FYNNEI. The CDR3 has 13 amino acids. Trimming took 8 bases from V and 7 from J, leaving 17 bases between them. Supplemented by reference TRBV2 and TRBJ1-2, the full variable domain reads EPEVTQTPSHQVTQMGQEVILRCVPISNHLYFYWYRQILGQKVEFLVSFYNNEISEKSEIFDDQFSVERPDGSNFTLKIRSTKLEDSAMYFCASRPGSAGGYTFGSGTRLTVV.